A selection of T cell receptor beta chains follows, all from one sample in a study of blood T cell repertoires in COVID-19. Clones were sequenced by immunoSEQ multiplex PCR, and TCRdb holds only the in-frame ones, with some missing. This table has about 410,000 clones, roughly 90% appearing once. Sequencing was carried out using peripheral blood. Every receptor here comes from a woman aged 40 to 50 with COVID-19, enrolled during active disease. CDR3s include the opening cysteine and the closing phenylalanine or tryptophan. The order of the fields is J gene, clone size, V gene, D gene, CDR3 DNA, CDR3 protein. D genes are given only for firm matches. Expanded clones get a size class; other rows say once, few or many, or leave the size out.

j_call: TRBJ2-5
clone_size: -
v_call: TRBV5-1
d_call: TRBD1
cdr3_nt: TGCGCCAGCAGCATAATGCAGGGGGCGGGAGAGACCCAGTACTTC
cdr3_aa: CASSIMQGAGETQYF

j_call: TRBJ1-5
clone_size: -
v_call: TRBV6-5
d_call: -
cdr3_nt: TGTGCCAGCAGAACAGGGAATCGGCAGCCCCAGCATTTT
cdr3_aa: CASRTGNRQPQHF

j_call: TRBJ2-7
clone_size: -
v_call: TRBV18
d_call: TRBD1
cdr3_nt: TGTGCCAGCTCGCCTTCCCGGGGACAGGGGCGGAACGAGCAGTACTTC
cdr3_aa: CASSPSRGQGRNEQYF

j_call: TRBJ2-7
clone_size: once
v_call: TRBV5-5
d_call: TRBD2
cdr3_nt: TGTGCCAGCAGTGGGCTAGCGGGGGGGCCGGTCCGGAGTTACTTC
cdr3_aa: CASSGLAGGPVRSYF

j_call: TRBJ1-1
clone_size: -
v_call: TRBV2
d_call: -
cdr3_nt: TGTGCCAGCAGTGACAGGATCGGCACTGAAGCTTTCTTT
cdr3_aa: CASSDRIGTEAFF

j_call: TRBJ2-1
clone_size: -
v_call: TRBV6-6
d_call: TRBD2
cdr3_nt: TGTGCCACCTCACCCGGTGCGGGAGGCTACAATGAGCAGTTCTTC
cdr3_aa: CATSPGAGGYNEQFF

j_call: TRBJ2-7
clone_size: -
v_call: TRBV5-5
d_call: -
cdr3_nt: TGTGCCAGCAGCAATACAGGAGTCTACGAGCAGTACTTC
cdr3_aa: CASSNTGVYEQYF

j_call: TRBJ2-7
clone_size: -
v_call: TRBV5-6
d_call: TRBD2
cdr3_nt: TGTGCCAGCAGCTTGAACGACGCTAGCGGAACCTACGAGCAGTACTTC
cdr3_aa: CASSLNDASGTYEQYF

j_call: TRBJ1-4
clone_size: -
v_call: TRBV28
d_call: -
cdr3_nt: TGTGCCAGCAGTTTTGGACAGCGTGCAACTAATGAAAAACTGTTTTTT
cdr3_aa: CASSFGQRATNEKLFF

j_call: TRBJ1-2
clone_size: -
v_call: TRBV27
d_call: TRBD1
cdr3_nt: TGTGCCAGCAGCCTTTTAGCAGGGGGCGACTATGGCTACACCTTC
cdr3_aa: CASSLLAGGDYGYTF